These 26 T cell receptor beta chains were sequenced from one sample in a study of identical twins. TCRdb used MiXCR to reprocess the 5' RACE reads, holding one entry per CDR3 protein. The sample lists fewer than 900,000 distinct CDR3 sequences, around 21% seen once, with approximately 4.5% in the top ten. The sample also formed part of further work on T cells expressing NK-cell markers.

The sequenced sample consisted of PBMCs. These receptors were taken from a woman younger than 30 in good health.

This clonotype was seen a handful of times. The V call is TRBV5-1, the J call TRBJ2-3; 9 nucleotides match TRBD2. Germline V CDR1 and CDR2: SGHRS, YFSETQ. This CDR3 is 17 amino acids long. The J segment lost 0 bases and the V segment lost 5 bases, leaving 10 bases of the junction unmatched. This CDR3 reads CASSSGTSSTSTDTQYF. CDR3 nucleotide sequence: TGCGCCAGCAGTTCCGGGACTAGCAGCACTAGCACAGATACGCAGTATTTT.

This clonotype has a handful of counts. V usage is TRBV5-1 and J usage is TRBJ2-1; D uncertain. Trimming cost V 1 base and J 5 bases, with 10 bases left between them. This CDR3 has 14 residues. Germline CDR1 is SGHRS and CDR2 is YFSETQ. The CDR3 loop reads CASSLFPLNNEQFF. The DNA for the CDR3 is TGCGCCAGCAGCTTGTTCCCCTTGAACAATGAGCAGTTCTTC.

A few counts support this clonotype. The rearrangement joins TRBV29-1 to TRBJ2-5; D might be TRBD1 (6 bases). The ends were cut back, 7 bases at V and 1 base at J, with 10 bases in the middle. The CDR3 covers 12 residues. CDR1 is SQVTM, CDR2 ANQGSEA, per germline. The CDR3 sequence: CSGTGSQETQYF. The CDR3 coding sequence is TGCAGCGGAACAGGGAGCCAAGAGACCCAGTACTTC. The complete variable domain, with remaining parts taken from reference TRBV29-1 and TRBJ2-5, reads SAVISQKPSRDICQRGTSLTIQCQVDSQVTMMFWYRQQPGQSLTLIATANQGSEATYESGFVIDKFPISRPNLTFSTLTVSNMSPEDSSIYLCSGTGSQETQYFGPGTRLLVL.

The V and J genes are TRBV7-9 and TRBJ1-1; 10 bases are a match to TRBD1. The CDR3 is 17 amino acids. The V and J ends lost 8 bases and 1 base, in that order; junction bases with no gene match: 13. Germline lookup yields CDR1 SEHNR and CDR2 FQNEAQ (reference sequence). The chain's CDR3 is CASFWDRDRGRNTEAFF. The CDR3 DNA is TGTGCCAGCTTCTGGGATCGGGACAGGGGACGGAACACTGAAGCTTTCTTT.

This clonotype appeared a few times. The chain has TRBV7-8 and TRBJ2-7, with a possible D match to TRBD1 (5 bases). The CDR3 runs to 14 residues. CDR1 and CDR2 from the germline V gene are SGHVS and FQNEAQ. V was trimmed by 5 bases and J by 2 bases, leaving 13 bases between them. DNA of the CDR3: TGTGCCAGCAGCCCCCGACAGTTTCCCTACGAGCAGTACTTC. This codes for CASSPRQFPYEQYF.

This clonotype was detected a few times. This rearrangement joins TRBV6-2 or TRBV6-3 to TRBJ2-2; D gene uncertain. Germline CDR1 MNHEY, CDR2 SVGEGT. With 3 bases removed from V and 6 bases from J, the gap between germline ends came to 5 bases. The CDR3 is 12 residues long. CDR3 in DNA: TGTGCCAGCAGTTATATGGCCGGGGAGCTGTTTTTT. Residues: CASSYMAGELFF.

The chain carries TRBV29-1 and TRBJ2-1; D not resolved. V lost 0 bases and J lost 7, with 10 bases in between. The CDR3 loop spans 13 amino acids. The germline gives CDR1 SQVTM, CDR2 ANQGSEA. The CDR3 loop is CSVEDGPLNEQFF. The CDR3 region has the DNA TGCAGCGTTGAAGACGGACCGCTTAATGAGCAGTTCTTC.

The CDR3 DNA reads as TGTGCCACTACTGGCGGGGGGCGTCTTGAGCAGTTCTTC. Protein sequence: CATTGGGRLEQFF. V gene TRBV2 combines with J gene TRBJ2-1; 8 nucleotides agree with TRBD2. Germline V gene lookup returns CDR1 SNHLY and CDR2 FYNNEI. With V trimmed by 10 bases and J by 9 bases, 11 bases remained unmatched. The CDR3 is 13 amino acids.

The chain recombines TRBV20-1 with TRBJ1-2; D is ambiguous. V was shortened by 5 bases and J by 8 bases, with 15 bases between the two germline ends. Germline V gene data show CDR1 as DFQATT and CDR2 as SNEGSKA (reference sequence). The CDR3 length is 12 residues. CDR3 loop: CSAHSPVWGYTF. In DNA form, the CDR3 reads TGCAGTGCTCATTCACCTGTCTGGGGCTACACCTTC.

This clonotype has more than one count but fewer than ten. This chain uses TRBV25-1 with TRBJ2-6; D not resolved. The CDR3 is 17 amino acids. V lost 5 bases and J 5 bases, leaving 19 bases between the germline ends. Germline V gives CDR1 MGHDK, CDR2 SYGVNS. Here the CDR3 reads CASSSRSGSKRANVLTF. For the CDR3, the DNA is TGTGCCAGCAGTAGCCGAAGTGGCTCAAAGAGGGCCAACGTCCTGACTTTC.

The chain couples TRBV7-9 to TRBJ1-2, with D possibly matching TRBD1 (5 bases). CDR3 length: 14 residues. Germline CDR1 SEHNR, CDR2 FQNEAQ (reference sequence). The germline V and J ends were trimmed by 5 bases and 6 bases, with 16 bases remaining between them. This CDR3 reads CASSPLGGGDGYTF. DNA for the CDR3: TGTGCCAGCAGCCCCCTCGGAGGAGGGGATGGCTACACCTTC.

The rearrangement links TRBV12-3 or TRBV12-4 to TRBJ2-7; D tentatively reads TRBD1 or TRBD2 (5 bases each). This CDR3 has 15 amino acids. V dropped 6 bases and J dropped 4 bases, with 19 bases sitting between them. CDR3 region: CASRNSGQSLYEQYF. As DNA, the CDR3 is TGTGCCAGCAGAAATTCGGGGCAGTCTCTATACGAGCAGTACTTC.

This clonotype was recorded a few times. The chain uses TRBV5-1 and TRBJ2-1, with unresolved D. V was cut by 3 bases and J by 6 bases, with 10 bases left in between. This CDR3 contains 13 residues. Germline loops: CDR1 SGHRS, CDR2 YFSETQ. DNA of the CDR3: TGCGCCAGCAGCTGGGGTCCTCCCAATGAGCAGTTCTTC. It yields the protein CASSWGPPNEQFF. Complete variable domain (other parts from reference TRBV5-1 and TRBJ2-1): KAGVTQTPRYLIKTRGQQVTLSCSPISGHRSVSWYQQTPGQGLQFLFEYFSETQRNKGNFPGRFSGRQFSNSRSEMNVSTLELGDSALYLCASSWGPPNEQFFGPGTRLTVL.

The chain joins TRBV3-1 to TRBJ2-5; 10 bases match TRBD1. The CDR3 is 15 amino acids. Unmatched junction bases numbered 6, after V lost 4 bases and J lost 4 bases. Germline CDR1 LGHDT, CDR2 YNNKEL (reference sequence). CDR3 amino acids: CASSPGQGDRETQYF. The CDR3 DNA reads as TGTGCCAGCAGCCCTGGACAGGGGGATAGAGAGACCCAGTACTTC.

V usage is TRBV20-1 and J usage is TRBJ2-3; 8 bases fit TRBD2. V lost 3 bases and J lost 6; bases outside the gene matches: 8. CDR1 is DFQATT and CDR2 is SNEGSKA in the germline V gene (reference sequence). This CDR3 has 14 residues. In DNA form, the CDR3 reads TGCAGTGCTAGTGGGCGGGGGGCCCGGGATACGCAGTATTTT. The encoded protein is CSASGRGARDTQYF.

CDR3 DNA: TGTGCCAGCTCACCCTCACGCCCGGAGAAGTACCAAGAGACCCAGTACTTC. Protein product: CASSPSRPEKYQETQYF. The chain links TRBV18 to TRBJ2-5; D gene ambiguous. Looked up from germline, CDR1 is KGHSH and CDR2 is LQKENI. The ends were cut back, 3 bases at V and 0 bases at J, with 17 bases in the middle. This CDR3 is 17 amino acids long.

A few counts support this clonotype. The junction does not match germline at one end; this may be a read error. The CDR3 DNA reads TGTGCCAGCAGCTTGGGTGGGACTAGCGGGCCATTC. Protein: CASSLGGTSGPF. The chain joins TRBV5-6 to TRBJ2-7; TRBD2 matches at 12 bases. Per the germline V gene, CDR1 is SGHDT and CDR2 is YYEEEE. This CDR3 spans 12 amino acids.

The chain combines TRBV20-1 with TRBJ2-3; D is unresolved. The CDR3 covers 13 residues. The germline CDR1 and CDR2 sequences are DFQATT and SNEGSKA (reference sequence). V lost 3 bases and J 0 bases, leaving 7 bases between the germline ends. DNA of the CDR3: TGCAGTGCTAGCAGATCCAGCACAGATACGCAGTATTTT. This sequence encodes CSASRSSTDTQYF.

A few counts support this clonotype. The chain combines TRBV7-9 with TRBJ2-1; 11 positions match TRBD1. Germline V CDR1 and CDR2: SEHNR, FQNEAQ (reference sequence). After removal of 7 bases from V and 8 bases from J, the junction contained 16 bases not matched to a gene. The CDR3 loop spans 17 amino acids. CDR3 residues: CASTPLIGQGAFHEQFF. CDR3 bases: TGTGCCAGCACTCCACTCATAGGACAGGGGGCATTTCATGAGCAGTTCTTC. The full variable domain, completed using reference TRBV7-9 and TRBJ2-1, is DTGVSQNPRHKITKRGQNVTFRCDPISEHNRLYWYRQTLGQGPEFLTYFQNEAQLEKSRLLSDRFSAERPKGSFSTLEIQRTEQGDSAMYLCASTPLIGQGAFHEQFFGPGTRLTVL.

The chain joins TRBV12-5 to TRBJ2-7; D gene unclear. Germline CDR1 is LGHNT and CDR2 is FRNRAP. This CDR3 is built from 13 residues. V was clipped by 3 bases and J by 5 bases, with 11 bases between them. The chain's CDR3 is CASGFGVRDEQYF. CDR3 nucleotides: TGTGCTAGTGGTTTTGGGGTTCGGGACGAGCAGTACTTC. Combining the CDR3 with reference TRBV12-5 and TRBJ2-7 gives the whole variable domain DARVTQTPRHKVTEMGQEVTMRCQPILGHNTVFWYRQTMMQGLELLAYFRNRAPLDDSGMPKDRFSAEMPDATLATLKIQPSEPRDSAVYFCASGFGVRDEQYFGPGTRLTVT.

The table lists this clonotype with a few counts. The rearrangement links TRBV4-2 to TRBJ2-2, with D unclear. The CDR3 runs 13 residues. Germline assignment: CDR1 LGHNA and CDR2 YNFKEQ. Trimming took 1 base from V and 7 from J, leaving 7 bases between them. CDR3 coding DNA: TGTGCCAGCAGCCAAGTTCCCGACGGGGAGCTGTTTTTT. Its translation: CASSQVPDGELFF.

This clonotype was recorded a few times. Written as DNA, the CDR3 is TGCGCCAGCAGTCCCACTGTGCAAGAGACCCAGTACTTC. Translating gives CASSPTVQETQYF. The chain is built from TRBV5-1 and TRBJ2-5; D remains ambiguous. The CDR3 consists of 13 residues. The V gene lost 5 bases and the J gene lost 2 bases, with 10 bases spanning the gap. From germline, CDR1 is SGHRS and CDR2 YFSETQ.

V gene TRBV6-5 combines with J gene TRBJ1-6; D possibly corresponds to TRBD1 (6 bases). V dropped 4 bases and J dropped 10 bases, with 14 bases sitting between them. Looked up from germline, CDR1 is MNHEY and CDR2 is SVGAGI. The CDR3 is made up of 14 amino acids. For the CDR3, the DNA is TGTGCCAGCAGTTTACAGGGTGTAGGGTCACCCCTCCACTTT. Translating it yields CASSLQGVGSPLHF.

This clonotype occurred a few times. One end of the junction fails to match germline, which may point to a read error. This chain uses TRBV20-1 with TRBJ2-3, with D perhaps matching TRBD1 (5 bases). Per germline, CDR1 DFQATT and CDR2 SNEGSKA (reference sequence). The CDR3 is 10 residues long. CDR3 DNA sequence: TGCAGTGCTAGTATCCCCCAGGGCACCTTT. Translated: CSASIPQGTF.

In its sample, this clonotype was seen many times. J is TRBJ2-1 and V is TRBV20-1; TRBD2 matches at 10 bases. Unmatched junction bases numbered 10, after V lost 8 bases and J lost 6 bases. Germline-derived CDR1 and CDR2 are DFQATT and SNEGSKA (reference sequence). The CDR3 is 14 residues long. The CDR3 DNA follows: TGCAGTCCCCTAGCAAGCGGGGGGGCCAATGAGCAGTTCTTC. This codes for CSPLASGGANEQFF.

The J gene is TRBJ2-1, the V gene TRBV29-1; D ambiguous. The germline V and J ends were trimmed by 7 bases and 7 bases, with 5 bases remaining between them. Germline loops: CDR1 SQVTM, CDR2 ANQGSEA. CDR3 length: 9 amino acids. CDR3 DNA sequence: TGCAGCGCTCAAAATGAGCAGTTCTTC. Protein sequence: CSAQNEQFF.